A single sample is the source of the 10 T cell receptor beta chains below, sequenced in a study of identical twins (dated by TCRdb to about 2016). The library was generated by 5' RACE. Instrument used: Illumina HiSeq 2000. TCRdb applied fastp at Q25 and MiXCR to the public reads, then kept only in-frame beta chains. Under each unique CDR3 protein, matching rows form one entry showing the most common genes and DNA. This sample comprises around 1.7 million distinct CDR3 sequences, roughly 35% of them detected only once. The ten largest make up about 0.27% of the sample. Sequencing used cord blood. The origin of the receptors is a newborn girl in good health.

This clonotype was observed a handful of times. J is TRBJ2-1 and V is TRBV24-1; D is uncertain. In germline, CDR1 is KGHDR, CDR2 SFDVKD. The CDR3 has 13 amino acids. The V and J ends lost 3 bases and 6 bases respectively, with 8 bases between them. The CDR3 bases are TGTGCCACCAGTGATCCCCATTCCAATGAGCAGTTCTTC. Residues: CATSDPHSNEQFF.

The rearrangement joins TRBV5-1 to TRBJ2-1; 8 bases are a match to TRBD2. Germline V CDR1 and CDR2: SGHRS, YFSETQ. This CDR3 has 15 residues. The V segment lost 4 bases and the J segment 2 bases; nucleotides outside the gene matches: 5. The CDR3 DNA is TGCGCCAGCAGCAACGGGAGGGGAGCCTACAATGAGCAGTTCTTC. As protein: CASSNGRGAYNEQFF.

This clonotype was seen repeatedly, ten times or more. V is TRBV25-1 and J is TRBJ2-4; the match to TRBD2 covers 7 bases. Germline CDR1 MGHDK, CDR2 SYGVNS. V shed 6 bases and J 0 bases; nucleotides not matched to a gene: 8. The CDR3 has 16 residues. CDR3 region: CASSPRGVLAKNIQYF. In DNA form, the CDR3 reads TGTGCCAGCAGCCCACGGGGGGTTCTAGCCAAAAACATTCAGTACTTC.

The J gene is TRBJ1-2, the V gene TRBV6-6, with unresolved D. Germline V gives CDR1 MNHNY, CDR2 SVGAGI (reference sequence). The CDR3 runs 14 residues. Trimming stripped 4 bases from V and 5 bases from J, with 14 bases between. The chain's CDR3 is CASSSSLAVYGYTF. In DNA, the CDR3 is TGTGCCAGCAGTTCATCTCTGGCCGTATATGGCTACACCTTC.

In this sample, this clonotype turned up a few times. The chain uses TRBV3-1 and TRBJ2-1; no clear D gene. V gave up 1 base and J gave up 10 bases, with 11 bases separating them. Germline loops: CDR1 LGHDT, CDR2 YNNKEL (reference sequence). The CDR3 is made up of 13 amino acids. The CDR3 region has the DNA TGTGCCAGCAGCCAAGTGGTACTAACCGAGCAGTTCTTC. The encoded protein is CASSQVVLTEQFF.

Note on this clonotype: An end of the junction differs from the germline gene, which may be a read error. The genes are TRBV5-1 and TRBJ2-1, with a tentative D call TRBD2 (5 bases). The germline V gene encodes CDR1 SGHRS and CDR2 YFSETQ. CDR3 length: 15 residues. The CDR3 spells CASSLILGSYNEQFF. CDR3 coding DNA: TGTGCCAGCAGCTTAATACTAGGCTCCTACAATGAGCAGTTCTTC.

Only a few counts were recorded for this clonotype. The rearrangement uses TRBV12-3 or TRBV12-4 and TRBJ1-6, with 7 bases matching TRBD1. This CDR3 comprises 14 residues. Trimming at V came to 6 bases and at J to 3 bases, leaving 2 bases not matched to a gene. CDR3 nucleotide sequence: TGTGCCAGCAGGTCAGGGGGCTATAATTCACCCCTCCACTTT. This codes for CASRSGGYNSPLHF.

This clonotype appeared a few times. This chain connects TRBV21-1 to TRBJ2-5; whether TRBD2, the table's D call, matches the DNA was not checked. The end of the DNA is better explained by TRBJ2-7, so the J call may be wrong. TRBV21-1 is shown as a pseudogene. This CDR3 is 18 amino acids long. The chain's CDR3 is CASSSQRRGRDSCYEQYF. CDR3 bases: TGTGCCAGCAGCTCCCAAAGGAGAGGAAGGGACTCTTGCTACGAGCAGTACTTC.

This clonotype appeared a single time. One junction end does not reproduce the germline sequence, and a read error may be involved. The J gene is TRBJ2-5, the V gene TRBV4-2; no clear D. CDR3 length: 18 residues. CDR1 and CDR2 (germline): LGHNA, YNFKEQ. The CDR3 loop reads CAGSQDGSGGVVQETQYF. CDR3 in DNA: TGTGCCGGCAGCCAAGATGGGTCTGGCGGAGTCGTTCAAGAGACCCAGTACTTC.

This chain uses TRBV10-3 with TRBJ1-4; weak D call: TRBD1 (5 bases). CDR1 ENHRY and CDR2 SYGVKD come from the germline V gene. The V and J ends lost 0 bases and 6 bases respectively, with 8 bases between them. The CDR3 spans 14 residues. The CDR3 DNA reads TGTGCCATCAGTGAGTCCCAGGGCCATGAAAAACTGTTTTTT. Translation: CAISESQGHEKLFF.